These 31 T cell receptor beta chains share one sample of origin, sequenced in a study of CD8 T cells in ankylosing spondylitis. TCRdb recomputed calls from the 5' RACE reads with MiXCR, one row per CDR3 protein. The sample holds roughly 240,000 distinct CDR3 sequences; approximately 30% are singletons and the top ten take around 4.5%. The source material was blood, either unsorted or a sorted T cell fraction (not recorded which). Every receptor here comes from a male donor with ankylosing spondylitis or in good health (not recorded which).

The V call is TRBV7-8, the J call TRBJ1-3; the match to TRBD1 covers 8 bases. CDR3 length equals 18 residues. CDR1 and CDR2 (germline): SGHVS, FQNEAQ. V lost 1 base, J lost 4 bases, and 12 bases stayed unmatched. The CDR3 DNA is TGTGCCAGCAGCTTAGGTTTCTACCGACAGGGGAAGGGAAACACCATATATTTT. Translating it yields CASSLGFYRQGKGNTIYF.

The chain recombines TRBV20-1 with TRBJ2-2; 7 nucleotides line up with TRBD1. Germline CDR1 DFQATT, CDR2 SNEGSKA (reference sequence). The length of the CDR3 is 16 residues. V lost 1 base to trimming and J lost 2 bases; unmatched junction nucleotides: 7. The CDR3 nucleotides read TGCAGTGCTAGAGCAAGGGGACAGCTAAACACCGGGGAGCTGTTTTTT. Translating it yields CSARARGQLNTGELFF.

The CDR3 nucleotides read TGCAGCGGGGCAGGGGAGGGTGATACGCAGTATTTT. It specifies CSGAGEGDTQYF. V and J are TRBV20-1 and TRBJ2-3; TRBD2 is a possible D gene (7 bases). The CDR3 has 12 amino acids. Per germline, CDR1 DFQATT and CDR2 SNEGSKA (reference sequence).

V usage is TRBV12-3 or TRBV12-4 and J usage is TRBJ2-3, with a tentative D call TRBD2 (6 bases). The CDR3 is 11 residues long. V was pared by 3 bases and J by 10 bases, with 8 bases between. CDR3 region: CASSFGEAQYF. CDR3 DNA: TGTGCCAGCAGTTTCGGGGAGGCGCAGTATTTT.

This clonotype was detected a few times. The V and J genes are TRBV12-3 or TRBV12-4 and TRBJ1-2, with no clear D. The CDR3 is 13 residues long. Trimming pared 5 bases from V and 4 bases from J, leaving 11 bases between. The CDR3 nucleotides are TGTGCCAGCAGTCCCGGGAATTCCTATGGCTACACCTTC. It is translated as CASSPGNSYGYTF.

The table lists this clonotype with a few counts. The rearrangement links TRBV20-1 to TRBJ1-1; D gene ambiguous. Looked up from germline, CDR1 is DFQATT and CDR2 is SNEGSKA (reference sequence). V was cut by 1 base and J by 3 bases, with 12 bases left in between. The CDR3 is 14 amino acids. This CDR3 reads CSARGSEGHTEAFF. The CDR3 DNA follows: TGCAGTGCTAGAGGGTCCGAGGGTCACACTGAAGCTTTCTTT.

This clonotype showed up just a few times. The chain carries TRBV29-1 and TRBJ1-2, with a weak D call TRBD1 (6 bases). Trimming removed 5 bases from V and 2 bases from J, with 18 bases in between. Germline CDR1 is SQVTM and CDR2 is ANQGSEA. The CDR3 contains 15 residues. The CDR3 DNA sequence: TGCAGCGTTTACCTAAAGTGGGGGCGGAACTATGGCTACACCTTC. This translates into CSVYLKWGRNYGYTF.

In its sample, this clonotype was seen a few times. The chain couples TRBV15 to TRBJ2-3; 7 nucleotides align to TRBD1. V gave up 0 bases and J gave up 4 bases; unmatched junction bases: 7. The CDR3 extends over 16 amino acids. CDR1 is LNHNV, CDR2 YYDKDF, per germline (reference sequence). CDR3 bases: TGTGCCACCAGCAGAGATCCAAGGGGGCGATCAGATACGCAGTATTTT. Protein sequence: CATSRDPRGRSDTQYF.

This clonotype has just a few counts. The chain recombines TRBV10-3 with TRBJ2-7; 8 bases align to TRBD1. This CDR3 has 15 amino acids. Germline V gives CDR1 ENHRY, CDR2 SYGVKD. Trimming removed 10 bases from V and 0 bases from J; junction bases left unmatched: 11. CDR3 nucleotides: TGTGCCACCCGTGCGACAGGGGAGCCCTCCTACGAGCAGTACTTC. Amino acids: CATRATGEPSYEQYF.

This chain uses TRBV5-1 with TRBJ2-5; 10 nucleotides align to TRBD2. The V segment lost 4 bases and the J segment 4 bases; nucleotides outside the gene matches: 22. This CDR3 contains 20 residues. The V gene's germline CDR1 is SGHRS and CDR2 YFSETQ. CDR3 in DNA: TGCGCCAGCAGCAGCCCCCCTGGGAGAGCGGGGGGGCCGGAGGGAGAGACCCAGTACTTC. Translated, it gives CASSSPPGRAGGPEGETQYF.

The chain has TRBV15 and TRBJ2-5, with TRBD2 identical over 11 bases. The CDR3 is made up of 14 amino acids. J was trimmed by 5 bases and V by 3 bases; bases with no gene match: 2. CDR1 and CDR2 (germline): LNHNV, YYDKDF (reference sequence). CDR3 loop: CATSSRTSGETQYF. CDR3 in DNA: TGTGCCACCAGCAGTAGGACTAGCGGGGAGACCCAGTACTTC.

This clonotype was observed a few times. The chain recombines TRBV12-3 or TRBV12-4 with TRBJ2-1; D tentatively reads TRBD1 or TRBD2 (5 bases each). The CDR3 length is 13 residues. Trimming took off 7 bases at V and 7 bases at J, with 14 bases between the two ends. CDR3 in DNA: TGTGCCAGCACTCTGGGGGAGTGGAATGAGCAGTTCTTC. Translating it yields CASTLGEWNEQFF.

This clonotype came up many times. In DNA form, the CDR3 reads TGTGCCAGCAGCCTGGGGTACAATGAGCAGTTCTTC. Encoded protein: CASSLGYNEQFF. The rearrangement uses TRBV12-3 or TRBV12-4 and TRBJ2-1, with unresolved D. V was trimmed by 6 bases and J by 4 bases, leaving 7 bases between them. This CDR3 contains 12 residues.

This chain links TRBV30 with TRBJ1-1; D is unclear. The V gene lost 3 bases and the J gene lost 6 bases, with 14 bases spanning the gap. CDR1 is GTSNPN, CDR2 SVGIG, per germline (reference sequence). The CDR3 length is 13 residues. The CDR3 is CAWRSAGGAEAFF. The CDR3 nucleotides are TGTGCCTGGAGGTCGGCCGGAGGCGCTGAAGCTTTCTTT. Looking up the rest from reference TRBV30 and TRBJ1-1 gives the full variable domain: SQTIHQWPATLVQPVGSPLSLECTVEGTSNPNLYWYRQAAGRGLQLLFYSVGIGQISSEVPQNLSASRPQDRQFILSSKKLLLSDSGFYLCAWRSAGGAEAFFGQGTRLTVV.

This clonotype was detected only a few times. The J gene is TRBJ2-7, the V gene TRBV5-6; D may be TRBD1 (6 bases). V was trimmed by 4 bases and J by 1 base, leaving 15 bases between them. The CDR3 is 15 residues long. Germline V gene data show CDR1 as SGHDT and CDR2 as YYEEEE. The CDR3 here is CASSAGSRGSYEQYF. CDR3 DNA sequence: TGTGCCAGCAGCGCCGGTTCAAGGGGGTCCTACGAGCAGTACTTC.

V usage is TRBV27 and J usage is TRBJ1-6; 7 nucleotides align to TRBD1. Germline values: CDR1 MNHEY, CDR2 SMNVEV (reference sequence). V was pared by 5 bases and J by 8 bases, with 12 bases of the junction left unmatched. The CDR3 contains 16 residues. The CDR3 DNA is TGTGCCAGCAGTCTAACTTTGACAGGGTGGGATTCACCCCTCCACTTT. Translated, it gives CASSLTLTGWDSPLHF.

This chain connects TRBV12-3 or TRBV12-4 to TRBJ2-1, with D possibly TRBD2 on 6 matching bases. Trimming removed 5 bases from V and 15 bases from J, with 17 bases in between. The CDR3 totals 12 residues. The chain's CDR3 is CASSALRDFGFF. The CDR3 region has the DNA TGTGCCAGCAGTGCCCTCCGGGACTTCGGGTTCTTC.

This chain links TRBV20-1 with TRBJ2-7; perhaps D is TRBD1 or TRBD2 (7 bases each). This CDR3 comprises 13 residues. In germline, CDR1 is DFQATT, CDR2 SNEGSKA (reference sequence). CDR3 bases: TGCAGCTTGGGGAGGGGGCAATCGTGGGAGCAGTACTTC. This gives the protein CSLGRGQSWEQYF.

This clonotype was seen ten or more times. This chain connects TRBV29-1 to TRBJ1-2; 9 bases are shared with TRBD1. The V and J ends lost 3 bases and 4 bases, in that order; junction bases with no gene match: 6. The length of the CDR3 is 14 residues. The V gene's germline CDR1 is SQVTM and CDR2 ANQGSEA. The CDR3 is CSVEALQGAYGYTF. The CDR3, as DNA: TGCAGCGTTGAGGCGTTACAGGGGGCCTATGGCTACACCTTC.

The chain employs TRBV20-1 and TRBJ2-3; 8 positions match TRBD2. This CDR3 is 11 amino acids long. V dropped 6 bases and J dropped 8; count of bases not matched to a gene: 4. Germline CDR1 is DFQATT and CDR2 is SNEGSKA (reference sequence). This chain's CDR3 is CSAERGGTQYF. The CDR3 coding sequence is TGCAGTGCGGAACGGGGGGGTACGCAGTATTTT.

This clonotype has just a few counts. The V call is TRBV4-1, the J call TRBJ1-5; the match to TRBD1 covers 8 bases. Germline trimming cut 3 bases from V and 2 bases from J; bases unmatched to any gene: 3. The CDR3 is 15 residues long. From germline, CDR1 is MGHRA and CDR2 YSYEKL. The CDR3 region has the DNA TGCGCCAGCAGCCAGGACAGGGATGGCAATCAGCCCCAGCATTTT. This translates into CASSQDRDGNQPQHF.

DNA of the CDR3: TGTGCCAGCAGTTTTGGAGGGATGGACGAGCAGTACTTC. This translates into CASSFGGMDEQYF. The chain carries TRBV12-3 or TRBV12-4 and TRBJ2-7; D might be TRBD2 (6 bases). Trimming took off 3 bases at V and 5 bases at J, with 11 bases between the two ends. The CDR3 is made up of 13 amino acids.

The rearrangement links TRBV29-1 to TRBJ2-3, with 9 bases fitting TRBD1. This CDR3 is built from 15 residues. CDR1 and CDR2 from the germline V gene are SQVTM and ANQGSEA. The trim removed 4 bases at V and 0 bases at J, leaving 5 bases unmatched. CDR3 DNA sequence: TGCAGCGTTGCCCGACAGGGGGAAAGCACAGATACGCAGTATTTT. Amino acid sequence: CSVARQGESTDTQYF.

This chain joins TRBV2 and TRBJ2-7; a possible D gene is TRBD2 (5 bases). The germline CDR1 and CDR2 sequences are SNHLY and FYNNEI. Trimming cost V 7 bases and J 3 bases, with 10 bases left between them. CDR3 size: 12 residues. The CDR3 DNA reads as TGTGCCAGCACGGTAGGACTCTACGAGCAGTACTTC. Translating gives CASTVGLYEQYF.

The chain has TRBV20-1 and TRBJ1-6; tentative D call: TRBD1 (5 bases). The germline V gene has CDR1 DFQATT and CDR2 SNEGSKA (reference sequence). V shed 2 bases and J shed 3 bases, with 17 bases lying between them. The CDR3 consists of 17 residues. CDR3 amino acids: CSARITGTGDYNSPLHF. DNA of the CDR3: TGCAGTGCTAGAATCACCGGGACGGGTGACTATAATTCACCCCTCCACTTT.

CDR3 region: CATSRDPSGGVDTQYF. The DNA for the CDR3 is TGTGCCACCAGCAGAGACCCTAGCGGGGGGGTAGATACGCAGTATTTT. V gene TRBV15 combines with J gene TRBJ2-3, with 12 positions matching TRBD2. CDR3 length: 16 amino acids. The V gene's germline CDR1 is LNHNV and CDR2 YYDKDF (reference sequence). Germline trimming cut 0 bases from V and 5 bases from J; bases unmatched to any gene: 3. The variable domain in full, completed from reference TRBV15 and TRBJ2-3, reads DAMVIQNPRYQVTQFGKPVTLSCSQTLNHNVMYWYQQKSSQAPKLLFHYYDKDFNNEADTPDNFQSRRPNTSFCFLDIRSPGLGDTAMYLCATSRDPSGGVDTQYFGPGTRLTVL.

This rearrangement joins TRBV20-1 to TRBJ2-5, with 8 nucleotides matching TRBD2. V lost 1 base to trimming and J lost 1 base; unmatched junction nucleotides: 5. The CDR3 is made up of 15 amino acids. The germline gives CDR1 DFQATT, CDR2 SNEGSKA (reference sequence). CDR3 amino acids: CSARGAGVFQETQYF. CDR3 sequence (DNA): TGCAGTGCTAGAGGAGCGGGGGTATTCCAAGAGACCCAGTACTTC.

This clonotype was counted between two and nine times. The rearrangement links TRBV20-1 to TRBJ1-5; a weak D match, TRBD1 (5 bases). This CDR3 region has 15 residues. The V gene's germline CDR1 is DFQATT and CDR2 SNEGSKA (reference sequence). The germline V and J ends were trimmed by 2 bases and 3 bases, with 14 bases remaining between them. The CDR3 sequence is CSARPGPLLNQPQHF. DNA for the CDR3: TGCAGTGCTAGACCGGGACCGCTACTCAATCAGCCCCAGCATTTT.

The gene calls are TRBV25-1 and TRBJ2-7; no firm D call. The CDR3 length is 13 residues. V lost 3 bases, J lost 4 bases, and 10 bases lay in between. Germline CDR1 is MGHDK and CDR2 is SYGVNS. The CDR3 DNA follows: TGTGCCAGCAGTGAGGTCGGGCGGTACGAGCAGTACTTC. This sequence encodes CASSEVGRYEQYF.

This rearrangement joins TRBV27 to TRBJ2-5; 10 nucleotides agree with TRBD2. The CDR3 spans 16 residues. V lost 6 bases and J lost 5; bases outside the gene matches: 12. Germline V gives CDR1 MNHEY, CDR2 SMNVEV (reference sequence). CDR3 region: CASRGSRLAGMETQYF. The DNA of the CDR3 is TGTGCCAGCAGGGGGTCTCGACTAGCGGGTATGGAGACCCAGTACTTC.

This clonotype has more than one count but fewer than ten. The CDR3 region is CAISDQGGGQETQYF. DNA of the CDR3: TGTGCCATCAGTGACCAGGGGGGGGGTCAAGAGACCCAGTACTTC. The rearrangement uses TRBV10-3 and TRBJ2-5; D assignment may be TRBD1 or TRBD2 (7 bases each). The ends were cut back, 3 bases at V and 2 bases at J, with 13 bases in the middle. There are 15 residues in the CDR3. Germline CDR1 is ENHRY and CDR2 is SYGVKD.